This T cell receptor (beta chain) was sequenced in a study of human T cells and chemical hapten exposure. TCRdb fed the RACE reads into MiXCR, producing one record per CDR3 protein. The table includes some 49,000 distinct CDR3 sequences, 9.5% to 10% detected once. This clonotype turned up a few times. Germline loops: CDR1 DFQATT, CDR2 SNEGSKA (reference sequence). This CDR3 contains 15 residues. Trimming pared 0 bases from V and 6 bases from J, leaving 15 bases between. Time point here: pre-sensitization, week 0. Treatment here: therapeutic diphenylcyclopropenone sensitization with weekly scalp DPC. Unfractionated whole blood was the source from which total RNA was extracted.

The chain carries TRBV20-1 and TRBJ1-5; D perhaps matches TRBD1 (5 bases). Source: whole blood, taken in connection with sensitization to the hapten diphenylcyclopropenone (DPC). The receptor was isolated from a woman in her thirties with alopecia areata. Some clones in this sample may be carry-over from other donors' samples. The CDR3 bases are TGCAGTGCTAGAGAAAAAGCAGGGATGGGTCAGCCCCAGCATTTT. Translation: CSAREKAGMGQPQHF.